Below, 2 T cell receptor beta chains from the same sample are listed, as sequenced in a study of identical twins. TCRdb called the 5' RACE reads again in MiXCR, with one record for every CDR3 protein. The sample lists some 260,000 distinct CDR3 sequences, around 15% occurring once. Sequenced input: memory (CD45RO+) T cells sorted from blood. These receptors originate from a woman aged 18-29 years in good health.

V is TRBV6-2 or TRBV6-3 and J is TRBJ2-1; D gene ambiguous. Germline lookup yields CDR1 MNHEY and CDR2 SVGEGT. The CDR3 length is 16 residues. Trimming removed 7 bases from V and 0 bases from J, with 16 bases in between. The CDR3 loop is CASTDSDGVSYNEQFF. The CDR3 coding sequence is TGTGCCAGCACCGATTCGGACGGAGTCTCCTACAATGAGCAGTTCTTC.

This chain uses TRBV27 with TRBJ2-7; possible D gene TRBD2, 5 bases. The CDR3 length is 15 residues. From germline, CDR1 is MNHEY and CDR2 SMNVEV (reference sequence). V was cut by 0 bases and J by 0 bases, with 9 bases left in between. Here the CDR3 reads CASSLSERLSYEQYF. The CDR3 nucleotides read TGTGCCAGCAGTTTATCGGAGCGGCTCTCCTACGAGCAGTACTTC.